Listed here is a single TCR beta chain. Only in-frame clones appear in the TCRdb table, and some are missing; sequencing was by immunoSEQ multiplex PCR. The sample carries a few hundred thousand clones, less than 90% recorded once. The CDR3 contains 15 residues. V shed 3 bases and J shed 3 bases, with 15 bases lying between them. CDR1 is KGHSH, CDR2 LQKENI, per germline. This entry belongs to a study of blood T cell repertoires in COVID-19. Whole-study context: T cells, B-cell-depleted T cells, or PBMCs supplied cDNA or gDNA.

The chain carries TRBV18 and TRBJ2-7, with a possible D match to TRBD2 (5 bases). The receptor comes from a woman in her thirties who had recovered from COVID-19. The sequenced sample was PBMCs or T cells enriched from blood (not recorded which). CDR3 region: CASSPREGRSYEQYF. CDR3 bases: TGTGCCAGCTCACCCCGGGAAGGGAGAAGCTACGAGCAGTACTTC. The full variable domain, with the rest looked up from reference TRBV18 and TRBJ2-7, is NAGVMQNPRHLVRRRGQEARLRCSPMKGHSHVYWYRQLPEEGLKFMVYLQKENIIDESGMPKERFSAEFPKEGPSILRIQQVVRGDSAAYFCASSPREGRSYEQYFGPGTRLTVT.